Listed below are T cell receptor beta chains from one sample, sequenced in a study of blood T cell repertoires in COVID-19. Clones were sequenced by immunoSEQ multiplex PCR, and TCRdb holds only the in-frame ones, with some missing. The sample carries approximately 220,000 clones, over 75% recorded once. Sequencing used PBMCs or T cells enriched from blood (not recorded which). Source of these receptors: a woman in her thirties or forties with acute COVID-19. CDR3s leave out the opening cysteine and the closing phenylalanine or tryptophan. The order of the fields is CDR3 protein, clone size, V gene. Only some rows state a clone size, as once, few, many or a class for expanded clones.

CDR3 protein: ASSQGYRNNSPLH; clone size: NA; V gene: TRBV4-1
CDR3 protein: ASSEAGTVAGNREGETQY; clone size: NA; V gene: TRBV21-1
CDR3 protein: ASRARGSGYEQY; clone size: NA; V gene: TRBV6-5
CDR3 protein: ASSFATETGYT; clone size: few; V gene: TRBV5-1
CDR3 protein: ASSMASGGVGNNEQF; clone size: NA; V gene: TRBV19
CDR3 protein: ASSGTGDQPQH; clone size: NA; V gene: TRBV19
CDR3 protein: ASRILGQGSQPQH; clone size: NA; V gene: TRBV19
CDR3 protein: ASSSPPGQGAWETEAF; clone size: NA; V gene: TRBV7-2
CDR3 protein: ASSRRDSGNTIY; clone size: NA; V gene: TRBV3-1/TRBV3-2
CDR3 protein: ASSQRNPPQGYT; clone size: NA; V gene: TRBV3-1/TRBV3-2
CDR3 protein: ASSGLRNYGYT; clone size: NA; V gene: TRBV27
CDR3 protein: ASSSTPGQGASSQETQY; clone size: NA; V gene: TRBV28
CDR3 protein: ASSPPTGRENTEAF; clone size: NA; V gene: TRBV18
CDR3 protein: ASSSNPDSYEQY; clone size: NA; V gene: TRBV5-1
CDR3 protein: ASSLVAGVDSPLH; clone size: NA; V gene: TRBV7-2
CDR3 protein: ASSYPGQGVNEQY; clone size: NA; V gene: TRBV6-5
CDR3 protein: ASSRSNEQF; clone size: NA; V gene: TRBV2
CDR3 protein: ASSLQGTHTDTQY; clone size: NA; V gene: TRBV7-3
CDR3 protein: ASSRARSDTQY; clone size: NA; V gene: TRBV7-2
CDR3 protein: ASRATDSSNQPQH; clone size: NA; V gene: TRBV2
CDR3 protein: ASPQGGEQY; clone size: NA; V gene: TRBV28
CDR3 protein: ASSQSTNSPLH; clone size: NA; V gene: TRBV11-2
CDR3 protein: ASSSSPWEDFGNQPQH; clone size: once; V gene: TRBV28
CDR3 protein: ASSLLGPINEQF; clone size: NA; V gene: TRBV28
CDR3 protein: ASSTGVRGYT; clone size: once; V gene: TRBV12-3/TRBV12-4
CDR3 protein: ASRLYSGQGNTGELF; clone size: NA; V gene: TRBV19
CDR3 protein: ASRSGHLHEQY; clone size: NA; V gene: TRBV12-3/TRBV12-4
CDR3 protein: ISGENTEAF; clone size: NA; V gene: TRBV30
CDR3 protein: ASSPVLSGGQGYT; clone size: NA; V gene: TRBV5-1
CDR3 protein: ASSLSGTSTGELF; clone size: NA; V gene: TRBV6-5
CDR3 protein: ASSFQGIEAF; clone size: once; V gene: TRBV28
CDR3 protein: ASSVGTLREQF; clone size: NA; V gene: TRBV2
CDR3 protein: ASGLVDSPLRSGQPQH; clone size: NA; V gene: TRBV12-5
CDR3 protein: ASSRAEGSGNTIY; clone size: NA; V gene: TRBV5-1
CDR3 protein: ASSWASGSDGEQY; clone size: NA; V gene: TRBV7-7
CDR3 protein: ASSLALGASQETQY; clone size: NA; V gene: TRBV7-2
CDR3 protein: ASSPGTGWTDTQY; clone size: medium-sized; V gene: TRBV3-1/TRBV3-2
CDR3 protein: ASSLGGGGYGYT; clone size: NA; V gene: TRBV7-9
CDR3 protein: ASSQDGREAYNEQF; clone size: NA; V gene: TRBV4-1
CDR3 protein: ASSLPRGGYGYT; clone size: NA; V gene: TRBV28
CDR3 protein: ASSPRLAGGTYEQY; clone size: NA; V gene: TRBV7-2
CDR3 protein: ASSTGLAAHEQY; clone size: few; V gene: TRBV6-5
CDR3 protein: ASSLSSRLVSDTQY; clone size: NA; V gene: TRBV7-6
CDR3 protein: ASSQVPPDTQY; clone size: few; V gene: TRBV7-9
CDR3 protein: ASSLEGQMNTEAF; clone size: once; V gene: TRBV6-5
CDR3 protein: ASSSRFQGVTGELF; clone size: few; V gene: TRBV5-4
CDR3 protein: ASSQRLAGVGDTQY; clone size: NA; V gene: TRBV3-1/TRBV3-2
CDR3 protein: ASSQDSVGVKSRSEQF; clone size: NA; V gene: TRBV3-1/TRBV3-2
CDR3 protein: ASSYTGSGEQY; clone size: many; V gene: TRBV2